This TCR beta chain was identified during a study of blood T cells in healthy people across ages. Looking at the study overall: Per two T cells, about one barcoded beta molecule was captured through template switching.

The CDR3 consists of 12 residues. V lost 0 bases and J lost 11, with 10 bases in between. Germline loops: CDR1 ENHRY, CDR2 SYGVKD. Through a sample-barcoded 5' primer and a J-beta primer mix, a second PCR was run for roughly 6 to 12 cycles. Using its own MiXCR run on the 5' RACE reads, TCRdb lists one record per CDR3 protein. The sample records approximately 800,000 distinct CDR3 sequences, about 46% being singletons. The receptor was derived from an elderly man in good health. Input material: blood. This chain joins TRBV10-3 and TRBJ2-5; the D is unclear. CDR3 in DNA: TGTGCCATCAGTGAGTCGACGGCGCGGCAGTACTTC. Translating it yields CAISESTARQYF.